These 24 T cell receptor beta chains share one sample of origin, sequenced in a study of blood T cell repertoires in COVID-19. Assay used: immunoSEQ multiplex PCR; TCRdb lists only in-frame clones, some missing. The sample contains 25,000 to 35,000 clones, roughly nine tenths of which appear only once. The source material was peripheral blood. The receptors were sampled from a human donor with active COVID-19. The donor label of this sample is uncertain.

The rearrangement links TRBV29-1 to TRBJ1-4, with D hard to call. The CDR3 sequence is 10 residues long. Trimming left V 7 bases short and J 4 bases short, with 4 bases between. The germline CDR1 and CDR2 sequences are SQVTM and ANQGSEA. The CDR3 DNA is TGCAGCGCTTATAATGAAAAACTGTTTTTT. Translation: CSAYNEKLFF.

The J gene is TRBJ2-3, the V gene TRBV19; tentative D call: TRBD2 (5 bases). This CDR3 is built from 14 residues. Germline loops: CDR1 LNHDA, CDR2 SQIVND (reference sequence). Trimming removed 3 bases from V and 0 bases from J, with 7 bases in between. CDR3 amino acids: CASSMDSSTDTQYF. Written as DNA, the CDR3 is TGTGCCAGTAGTATGGACTCTAGCACAGATACGCAGTATTTT.

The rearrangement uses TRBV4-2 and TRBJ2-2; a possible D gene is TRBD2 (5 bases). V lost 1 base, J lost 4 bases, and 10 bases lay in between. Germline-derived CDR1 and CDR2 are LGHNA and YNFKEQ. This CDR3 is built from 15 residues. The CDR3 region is CASSQAGTSTGELFF. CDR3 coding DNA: TGTGCCAGCAGCCAAGCGGGCACTAGCACCGGGGAGCTGTTTTTT.

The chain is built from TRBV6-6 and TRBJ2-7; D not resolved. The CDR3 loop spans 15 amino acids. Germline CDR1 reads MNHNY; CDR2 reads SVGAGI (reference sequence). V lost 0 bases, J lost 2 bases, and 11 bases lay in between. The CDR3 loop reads CASSYSTGSTYEQYF. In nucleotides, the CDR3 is TGTGCCAGCAGTTACTCGACTGGTTCGACCTACGAGCAGTACTTC.

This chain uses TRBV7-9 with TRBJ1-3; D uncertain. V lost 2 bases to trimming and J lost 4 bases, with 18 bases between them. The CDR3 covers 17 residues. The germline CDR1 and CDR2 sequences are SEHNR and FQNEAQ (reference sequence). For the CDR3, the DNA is TGTGCCAGCAGCTTATATATCCGCGGTCCCGCGGGAAACACCATATATTTT. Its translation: CASSLYIRGPAGNTIYF.

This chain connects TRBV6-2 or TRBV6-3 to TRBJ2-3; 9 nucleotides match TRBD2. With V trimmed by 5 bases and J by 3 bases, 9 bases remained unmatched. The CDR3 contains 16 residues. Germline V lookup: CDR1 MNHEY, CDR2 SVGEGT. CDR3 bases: TGTGCCAGCAGTCTGGAAGCGGGGGGACTAACAGATACGCAGTATTTT. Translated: CASSLEAGGLTDTQYF.

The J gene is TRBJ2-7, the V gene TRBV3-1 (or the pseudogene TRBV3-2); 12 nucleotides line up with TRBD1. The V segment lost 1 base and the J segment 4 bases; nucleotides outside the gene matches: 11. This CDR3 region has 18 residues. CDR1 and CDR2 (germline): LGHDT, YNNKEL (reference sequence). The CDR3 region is CASSQGFTPGQGAYEQYF. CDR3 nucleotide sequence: TGTGCCAGCAGCCAAGGCTTTACACCGGGACAGGGGGCTTACGAGCAGTACTTC.

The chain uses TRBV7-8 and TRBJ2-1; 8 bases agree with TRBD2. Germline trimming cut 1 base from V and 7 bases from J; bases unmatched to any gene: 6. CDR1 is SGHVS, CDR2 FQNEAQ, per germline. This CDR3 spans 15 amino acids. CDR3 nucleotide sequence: TGTGCCAGCAGCTTAGACGGGAGGGCCAAGAATGAGCAGTTCTTC. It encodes CASSLDGRAKNEQFF.

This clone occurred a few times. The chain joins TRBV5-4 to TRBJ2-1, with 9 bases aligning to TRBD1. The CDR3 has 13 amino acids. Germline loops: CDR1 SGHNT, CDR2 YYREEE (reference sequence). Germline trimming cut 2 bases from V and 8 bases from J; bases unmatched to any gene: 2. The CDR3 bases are TGTGCCAGCAGCTTAACAGGGGGCTATGAGCAGTTCTTC. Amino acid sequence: CASSLTGGYEQFF.

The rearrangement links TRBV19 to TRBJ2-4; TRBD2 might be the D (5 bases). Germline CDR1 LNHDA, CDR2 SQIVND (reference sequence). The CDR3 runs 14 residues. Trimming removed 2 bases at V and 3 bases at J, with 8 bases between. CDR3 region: CASSISAGKNIQYF. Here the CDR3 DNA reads TGTGCCAGTAGTATATCCGCGGGCAAAAACATTCAGTACTTC.

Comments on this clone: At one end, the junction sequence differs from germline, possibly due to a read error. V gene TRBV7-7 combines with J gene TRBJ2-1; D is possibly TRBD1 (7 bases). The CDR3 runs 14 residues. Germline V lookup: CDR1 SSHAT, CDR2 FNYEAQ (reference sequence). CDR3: CASSSRQGLGEQFF. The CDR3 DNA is TGTGCTAGCAGCTCCCGACAGGGACTGGGTGAGCAGTTCTTC.

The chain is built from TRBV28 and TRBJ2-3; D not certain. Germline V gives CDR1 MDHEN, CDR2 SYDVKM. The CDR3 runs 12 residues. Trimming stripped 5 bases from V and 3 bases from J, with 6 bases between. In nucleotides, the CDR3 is TGTGCCAGCAGTACGCGGACAGATACGCAGTATTTT. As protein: CASSTRTDTQYF.

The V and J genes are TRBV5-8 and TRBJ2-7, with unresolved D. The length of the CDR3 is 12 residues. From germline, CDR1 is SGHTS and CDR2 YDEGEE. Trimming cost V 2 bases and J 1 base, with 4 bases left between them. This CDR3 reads CASSLESYEQYF. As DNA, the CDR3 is TGTGCCAGCAGCTTAGAGTCCTACGAGCAGTACTTC.

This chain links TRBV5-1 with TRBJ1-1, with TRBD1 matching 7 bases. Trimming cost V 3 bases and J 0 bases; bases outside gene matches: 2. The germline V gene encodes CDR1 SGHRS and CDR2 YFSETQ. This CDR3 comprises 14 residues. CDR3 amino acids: CASSSDRMNTEAFF. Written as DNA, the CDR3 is TGCGCCAGCAGCTCGGACAGGATGAACACTGAAGCTTTCTTT.

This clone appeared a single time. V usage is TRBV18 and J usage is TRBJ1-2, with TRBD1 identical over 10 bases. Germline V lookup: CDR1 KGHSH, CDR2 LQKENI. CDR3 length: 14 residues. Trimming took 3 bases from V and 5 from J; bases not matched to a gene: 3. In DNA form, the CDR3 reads TGTGCCAGCTCACCCGGGACAGGGGTTTATGGCTACACCTTC. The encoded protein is CASSPGTGVYGYTF.

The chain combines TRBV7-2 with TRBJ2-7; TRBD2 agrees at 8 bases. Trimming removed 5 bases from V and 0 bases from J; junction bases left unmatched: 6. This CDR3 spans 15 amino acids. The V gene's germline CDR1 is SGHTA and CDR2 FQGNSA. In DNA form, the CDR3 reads TGTGCCAGCAGCAGGAGCGGGGGCCCCTCCTACGAGCAGTACTTC. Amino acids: CASSRSGGPSYEQYF.

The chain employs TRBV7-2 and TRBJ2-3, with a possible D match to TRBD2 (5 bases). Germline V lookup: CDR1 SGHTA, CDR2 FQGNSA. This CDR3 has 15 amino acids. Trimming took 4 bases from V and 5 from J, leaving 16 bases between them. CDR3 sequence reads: CASSSGRVLGDTQYF. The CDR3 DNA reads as TGTGCCAGCAGCTCGGGGAGAGTACTGGGAGATACGCAGTATTTT.

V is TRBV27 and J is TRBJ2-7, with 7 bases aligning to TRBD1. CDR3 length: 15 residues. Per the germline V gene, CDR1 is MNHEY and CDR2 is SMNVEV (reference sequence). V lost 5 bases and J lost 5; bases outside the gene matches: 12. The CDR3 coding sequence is TGTGCCAGCAGTCTCGTTAGGGGGCCCCGGGACGAGCAGTACTTC. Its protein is CASSLVRGPRDEQYF.

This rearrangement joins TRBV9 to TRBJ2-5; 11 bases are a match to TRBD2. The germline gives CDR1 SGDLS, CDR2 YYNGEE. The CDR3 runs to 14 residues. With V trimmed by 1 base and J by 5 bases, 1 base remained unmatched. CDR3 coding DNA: TGTGCCAGCAGCGTAACTAGCGGGAGTGAGACCCAGTACTTC. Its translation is CASSVTSGSETQYF.

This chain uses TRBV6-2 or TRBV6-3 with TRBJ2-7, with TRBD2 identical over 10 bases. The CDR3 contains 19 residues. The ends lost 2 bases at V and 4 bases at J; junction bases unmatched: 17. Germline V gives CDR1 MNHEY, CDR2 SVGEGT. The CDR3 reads CASSYHLPLAGALEYEQYF. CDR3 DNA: TGTGCCAGCAGTTACCATCTTCCCCTAGCGGGGGCCTTGGAATACGAGCAGTACTTC.

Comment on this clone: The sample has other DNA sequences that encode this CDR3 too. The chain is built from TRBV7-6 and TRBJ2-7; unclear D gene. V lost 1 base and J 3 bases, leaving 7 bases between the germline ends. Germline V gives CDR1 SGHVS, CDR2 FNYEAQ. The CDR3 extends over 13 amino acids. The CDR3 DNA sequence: TGTGCCAGCAGCTTAGGGCCAAACTACGAGCAGTACTTC. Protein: CASSLGPNYEQYF.

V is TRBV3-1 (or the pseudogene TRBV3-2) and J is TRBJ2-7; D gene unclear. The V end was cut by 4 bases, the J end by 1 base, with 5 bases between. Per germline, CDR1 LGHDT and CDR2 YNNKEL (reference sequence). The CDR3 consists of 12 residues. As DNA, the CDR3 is TGTGCCAGCAGCCTTGCGTCCTACGAGCAGTACTTC. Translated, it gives CASSLASYEQYF.

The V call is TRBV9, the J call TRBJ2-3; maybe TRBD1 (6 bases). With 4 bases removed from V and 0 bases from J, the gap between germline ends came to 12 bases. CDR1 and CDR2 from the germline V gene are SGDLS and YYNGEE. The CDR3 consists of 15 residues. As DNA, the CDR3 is TGTGCCAGCAGCTCCCAGGGGTCTAGCACAGATACGCAGTATTTT. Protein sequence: CASSSQGSSTDTQYF.

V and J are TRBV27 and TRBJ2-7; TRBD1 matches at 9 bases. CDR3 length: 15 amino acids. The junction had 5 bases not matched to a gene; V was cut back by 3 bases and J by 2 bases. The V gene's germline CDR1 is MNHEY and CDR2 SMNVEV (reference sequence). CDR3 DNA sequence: TGTGCCAGCAGTTTGTACACAGGGGGCACCTACGAGCAGTACTTC. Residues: CASSLYTGGTYEQYF.